The 17 T cell receptor beta chains listed next were all sequenced from one sample in a study of cytomegalovirus exposure and HLA in healthy donors. Vbeta (60) and Jbeta (13) primers were used in the PCR. Here immunoSEQ multiplex PCR was the method, and the copy in TCRdb shows in-frame clones only, minus some. The sample shows 180,000 or so clones, around 80% of them seen only once. Sample: PBMCs. The source of these receptors is a man younger than 35 in good health and CMV-seronegative.

The chain couples TRBV6-5 to TRBJ1-2, with a weak D call TRBD1 (5 bases). V was pared by 2 bases and J by 4 bases, with 11 bases between. CDR1 and CDR2 (germline): MNHEY, SVGAGI. CDR3 length: 14 residues. The CDR3 sequence is CASSYVGQSYGYTF. The DNA for the CDR3 is TGTGCCAGCAGTTACGTCGGACAATCCTATGGCTACACCTTC.

Points on this clone: At one boundary the junction diverges from the germline segment, which might be a read error. Other DNA sequences in this sample translate to the same CDR3. This chain uses TRBV12-5 with TRBJ1-1, with 10 bases lining up with TRBD1. From germline, CDR1 is LGHNT and CDR2 FRNRAP. The CDR3 consists of 14 residues. The CDR3 DNA is TGTGTTAGTGGTGCTGGGACAGGGGACACTGAAGCTTTCTTT. Its protein is CVSGAGTGDTEAFF.

The rearrangement uses TRBV5-1 and TRBJ2-1; TRBD2 agrees at 7 bases. J gave up 2 bases and V 4 bases, and 6 bases lay outside the gene matches. This CDR3 contains 15 residues. Germline V lookup: CDR1 SGHRS, CDR2 YFSETQ. This chain's CDR3 is CASSVTGTTYNEQFF. The CDR3 DNA is TGCGCCAGCAGCGTCACCGGGACTACCTACAATGAGCAGTTCTTC.

This clone was counted a few times. The chain recombines TRBV7-2 with TRBJ2-7, with D possibly being TRBD1 (6 bases). The V gene's germline CDR1 is SGHTA and CDR2 FQGNSA. V lost 5 bases to trimming and J lost 6 bases, with 23 bases between them. The CDR3 sequence is 16 residues long. The CDR3 bases are TGTGCCAGCAGCGATGGGATATGGGGGCGCACCGTCGAGCAGTACTTC. Translating it yields CASSDGIWGRTVEQYF.

The V call is TRBV27, the J call TRBJ2-4; no reliable D call. CDR1 and CDR2 (germline): MNHEY, SMNVEV (reference sequence). There are 13 residues in the CDR3. V was cut by 4 bases and J by 0 bases, with 4 bases left in between. DNA of the CDR3: TGTGCCAGCAGTTCTCTAGCCAAAAACATTCAGTACTTC. The encoded protein is CASSSLAKNIQYF.

The genes are TRBV5-1 and TRBJ1-1; TRBD1 agrees at 11 bases. Germline V lookup: CDR1 SGHRS, CDR2 YFSETQ. Trimming cost V 0 bases and J 5 bases; bases outside gene matches: 3. The CDR3 is made up of 15 amino acids. The CDR3 protein is CASSLGGTGGTEAFF. CDR3 sequence (DNA): TGCGCCAGCAGCTTGGGTGGGACAGGGGGAACTGAAGCTTTCTTT.

This clone occurred a few times. The chain employs TRBV4-2 and TRBJ2-1; the match to TRBD2 covers 9 bases. The CDR3 covers 16 residues. Germline-derived CDR1 and CDR2 are LGHNA and YNFKEQ. The J segment lost 9 bases and the V segment lost 1 base, leaving 10 bases of the junction unmatched. CDR3 DNA: TGTGCCAGCAGCCAAGTGGCGGGAGGGCTCCTTCCTGAGCAGTTCTTC. Translated, it gives CASSQVAGGLLPEQFF.

The rearrangement links TRBV2 to TRBJ1-5; D perhaps matches TRBD1 (5 bases). V was pared by 5 bases and J by 7 bases, with 12 bases between. Germline V gene data show CDR1 as SNHLY and CDR2 as FYNNEI. The CDR3 length is 13 residues. Written as DNA, the CDR3 is TGTGCCAGCAGTTCCAGGGTCCGCCAGCCCCAGCATTTT. It codes for CASSSRVRQPQHF.

This chain links TRBV5-6 with TRBJ1-2, with TRBD1 as a possible D gene (5 bases). The CDR3 runs 12 residues. Germline V gene lookup returns CDR1 SGHDT and CDR2 YYEEEE. V lost 3 bases to trimming and J lost 8 bases, with 11 bases between them. CDR3 in amino acids: CASSSGGGGYTF. Here the CDR3 DNA reads TGTGCCAGCAGCTCTGGGGGGGGAGGCTACACCTTC. Full variable domain (remainder filled in from reference TRBV5-6 and TRBJ1-2): DAGVTQSPTHLIKTRGQQVTLRCSPKSGHDTVSWYQQALGQGPQFIFQYYEEEERQRGNFPDRFSGHQFPNYSSELNVNALLLGDSALYLCASSSGGGGYTFGSGTRLTVV.

The J gene is TRBJ1-1, the V gene TRBV19; TRBD1 might be the D (5 bases). V was shortened by 6 bases and J by 3 bases, with 17 bases between the two germline ends. CDR1 and CDR2 from the germline V gene are LNHDA and SQIVND (reference sequence). This CDR3 comprises 15 residues. The CDR3 sequence is CASSPYGGRDTEAFF. The CDR3 region has the DNA TGTGCCAGTAGCCCCTATGGGGGGAGGGACACTGAAGCTTTCTTT.

The V call is TRBV10-3, the J call TRBJ1-2; D uncertain. Trimming shortened V by 0 bases and J by 2 bases, and 13 bases separated the two germline ends. The CDR3 is made up of 16 amino acids. Germline-derived CDR1 and CDR2 are ENHRY and SYGVKD. Written as DNA, the CDR3 is TGTGCCATCAGTGAGTCGAAGGGAGTAACAAACTATGGCTACACCTTC. It translates to CAISESKGVTNYGYTF.

V gene TRBV29-1 combines with J gene TRBJ2-1; the match to TRBD1 covers 7 bases. The CDR3 consists of 12 residues. Per germline, CDR1 SQVTM and CDR2 ANQGSEA. V was clipped by 7 bases and J by 7 bases; unmatched bases: 7. The CDR3 loop is CSDGQVFNEQFF. The CDR3 nucleotides are TGCAGCGACGGACAGGTATTTAATGAGCAGTTCTTC.

This clone was recorded a few times. V is TRBV7-3 and J is TRBJ2-3, with TRBD2 matching 11 bases. This CDR3 contains 20 residues. Germline V lookup: CDR1 SGHTA, CDR2 FQGTGA. Germline trimming cut 1 base from V and 4 bases from J; bases unmatched to any gene: 16. As DNA, the CDR3 is TGTGCCAGCAGCTTAAAAGGACCATCTAGCGGGGGGCGGGGGGCAGATACGCAGTATTTT. This encodes CASSLKGPSSGGRGADTQYF.

The V and J genes are TRBV13 and TRBJ2-5; TRBD1 might be the D (6 bases). From germline, CDR1 is PRHDT and CDR2 FYEKMQ (reference sequence). The ends were cut back, 6 bases at V and 1 base at J, with 18 bases in the middle. The CDR3 is made up of 16 amino acids. The CDR3, as DNA: TGTGCCAGCAGTCTCCATGGGGGCGCAGGCCAAGAGACCCAGTACTTC. It is translated as CASSLHGGAGQETQYF.

The chain employs TRBV28 and TRBJ1-1; D is possibly TRBD1 (6 bases). This CDR3 is 14 amino acids long. CDR1 and CDR2 (germline): MDHEN, SYDVKM. V lost 6 bases to trimming and J lost 4 bases, with 15 bases between them. Written as DNA, the CDR3 is TGTGCCAGCAGCCTACAGGGTAAGAGCACTGAAGCTTTCTTT. Encoded protein: CASSLQGKSTEAFF.

V gene TRBV18 combines with J gene TRBJ2-7; D remains ambiguous. Germline CDR1 and CDR2: KGHSH and LQKENI. V was pared by 3 bases and J by 6 bases, with 15 bases between. There are 14 residues in the CDR3. The CDR3 is CASSPPPNSGEQYF. DNA of the CDR3: TGTGCCAGCTCACCGCCGCCGAATTCGGGCGAGCAGTACTTC.

This chain joins TRBV7-2 and TRBJ2-1, with 9 bases fitting TRBD2. This CDR3 is built from 16 residues. CDR1 SGHTA and CDR2 FQGNSA come from the germline V gene. Unmatched junction bases numbered 11, after V lost 5 bases and J lost 6 bases. The DNA for the CDR3 is TGTGCCAGCAGCCCCGCCGGAGCGGGGGGACGCAATGAGCAGTTCTTC. It codes for CASSPAGAGGRNEQFF.